This TCR beta chain was sequenced for a study of blood T cells in healthy people across ages. The V gene end was trimmed by 4 bases and the J gene end by 9 bases; junction bases not matched to a gene: 2. Germline values: CDR1 LNHDA, CDR2 SQIVND (reference sequence). The CDR3 has 13 residues. The second PCR ran about 6 to 12 cycles with a sample-barcoded 5' primer and J-beta primers. TCRdb reprocessed the 5' RACE reads with MiXCR, giving one entry per CDR3 protein. The repertoire has some 920,000 distinct CDR3 sequences, 51% of them found once; the top ten carry 20% to 25%. Material for sequencing was blood. The gene calls are TRBV19 and TRBJ2-2; TRBD2 matches 10 bases. The TCR originated in a woman aged 55-69 years in good health. CDR3 in amino acids: CASSKREGRELFF. Written as DNA, the CDR3 is TGTGCCAGTAGTAAGCGGGAGGGCCGGGAGCTGTTTTTT.